This entry lists 2 T cell receptor beta chains sequenced from one sample in a study of blood T cell repertoires in COVID-19. The repertoire was sequenced with immunoSEQ multiplex PCR; TCRdb's copy has only in-frame clones and lacks some. The sample consists of 300,000 to 350,000 clones, approximately 86% of them appearing once. The sample consisted of peripheral blood. The receptors derive from a man aged 30 to 45 with COVID-19, enrolled during active disease.

The chain uses TRBV28 and TRBJ2-3, with 8 bases aligning to TRBD1. The CDR3 runs to 15 residues. The germline V gene has CDR1 MDHEN and CDR2 SYDVKM. V lost 8 bases and J lost 0; bases outside the gene matches: 7. The CDR3 protein is CASVPWDRSTDTQYF. The DNA of the CDR3 is TGTGCCAGCGTCCCATGGGACAGGAGCACAGATACGCAGTATTTT.

The V gene is TRBV6-5, the J gene TRBJ1-2; 7 positions match TRBD1. This CDR3 has 15 amino acids. Per the germline V gene, CDR1 is MNHEY and CDR2 is SVGAGI. Trimming removed 0 bases from V and 3 bases from J; junction bases left unmatched: 4. The DNA of the CDR3 is TGTGCCAGCAGTTACTCTGACAGGGTAGACTATGGCTACACCTTC. Its protein is CASSYSDRVDYGYTF.